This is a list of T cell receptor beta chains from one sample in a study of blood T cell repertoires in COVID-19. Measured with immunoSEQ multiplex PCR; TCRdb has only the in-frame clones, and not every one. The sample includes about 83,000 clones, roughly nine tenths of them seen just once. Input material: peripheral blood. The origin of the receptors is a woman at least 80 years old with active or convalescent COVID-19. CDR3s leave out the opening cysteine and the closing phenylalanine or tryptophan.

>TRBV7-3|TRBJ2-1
ASSEGVGSYNEQF
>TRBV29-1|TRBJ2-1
SVEAFPTSGGFYNEQF
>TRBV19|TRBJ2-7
ASSGQGASYEQY
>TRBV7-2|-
ASSLVGSSYEQY
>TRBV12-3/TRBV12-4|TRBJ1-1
ASSYRDRAEAF
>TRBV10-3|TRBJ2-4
AISVTTPGAKNIQY
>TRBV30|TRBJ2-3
AWRAGGQQDTQY
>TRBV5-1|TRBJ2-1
ATRQGGNEQF
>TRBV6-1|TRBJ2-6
ASSETGGRPSGANVLT
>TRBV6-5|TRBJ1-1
ASSWRQGNTEAF
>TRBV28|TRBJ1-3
ASSLAGVGNTIY
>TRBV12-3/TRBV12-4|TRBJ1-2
ASRPQGAGGYT
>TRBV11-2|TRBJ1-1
ASSLAGNTEAF
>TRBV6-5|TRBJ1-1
ASSLQGNTEAF
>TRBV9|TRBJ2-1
ASSKRDRADEQF
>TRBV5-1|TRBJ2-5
ASSVRLAGEGVTQY
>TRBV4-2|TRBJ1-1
ASSPLEGLEKNTEAF
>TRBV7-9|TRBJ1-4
ASSRQSVSPNEKLF
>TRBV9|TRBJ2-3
ASSPRLAGGPSTDTQY
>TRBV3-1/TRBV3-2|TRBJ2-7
ASSPLPGTSGPNTSYEQY
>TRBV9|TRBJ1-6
ASSDWQGVSSPLH
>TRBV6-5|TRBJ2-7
ASSYGLAGSYEQY
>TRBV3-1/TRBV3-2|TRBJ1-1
ASSQESTGNTEAF
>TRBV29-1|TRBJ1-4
SVEEETVAREKLF
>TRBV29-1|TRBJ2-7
SVEKGQGGHEQY
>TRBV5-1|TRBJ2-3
ASSLAGSGTDTQY
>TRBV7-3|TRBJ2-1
ASRGLADNEQF
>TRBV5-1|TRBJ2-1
ASSWTGGGAYNEQF
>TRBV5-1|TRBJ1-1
ASSLDRGLAF
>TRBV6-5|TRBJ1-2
ASSQGQGVYGYT
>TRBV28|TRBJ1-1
ASSLGLNSKNTEAF
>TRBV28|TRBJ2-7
ASGLAGSPYEQY
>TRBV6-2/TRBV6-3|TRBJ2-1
ASSYTFSGGSSYNEQF
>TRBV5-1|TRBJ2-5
ASSRLAGDQETQY
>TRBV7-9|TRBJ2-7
ASSLGTGDEQY
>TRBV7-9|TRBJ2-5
ASNSQTSGFQETQY
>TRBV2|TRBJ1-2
ASKTDKGTNYGYT
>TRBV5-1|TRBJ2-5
ASSQIPTGGGQTQY
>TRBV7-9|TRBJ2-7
ASSSQTGHPYEQY
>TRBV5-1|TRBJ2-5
ASSLGARQETQY
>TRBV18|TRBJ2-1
ASSPEPGLAGVNEQF
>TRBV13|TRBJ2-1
ASSLKGDEQF
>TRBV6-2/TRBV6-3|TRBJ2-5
ASSYSAQQETQY
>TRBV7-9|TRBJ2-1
ASSLTGDEQF
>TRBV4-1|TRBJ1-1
ASSPKTGYTEAF
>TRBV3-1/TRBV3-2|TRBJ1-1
ASSRGGVNTEAF
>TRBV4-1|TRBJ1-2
ASSQEITGTAYGYT
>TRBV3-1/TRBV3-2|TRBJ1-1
ASRVGGTEAF
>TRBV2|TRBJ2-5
ASSARTSGGAGETQY